This is a list of T cell receptor beta chains from one sample in a study of blood T cells in healthy people across ages. TCRdb ran MiXCR on the 5' RACE reads and lists one entry per CDR3 protein. The sample contains 750,000 to 1,000,000 distinct CDR3 sequences, almost 30% of which appear only once. The same specimen was also included in a second study, on T cells of mothers and their children.

Sequenced input: blood. These TCRs come from a woman aged 40-49 years in good health. Each CDR3 is given without its conserved first and last residue. Fields, in order: clone size, V gene, CDR3 protein. Clone size appears in some rows only: once, few, many, or a class for an expanded clone.

many,TRBV4-3,ASSRVTGGLDNSPLH
many,TRBV24-1,ATSDYHRDPNQETQY
NA,TRBV6-5,TNSYYGQGRRNEQF
few,TRBV7-9,ASSLMDRGKVGYT
many,TRBV20-1,SASRTGPYEQY
few,TRBV7-9,ASRLWTSGGANEQF
NA,TRBV7-2,ASRRDRRSYEQY
few,TRBV20-1,SAMYRGVVETQY
NA,TRBV28,ASSLCGSPEDTEAF
NA,TRBV4-1,ASSQVEGQGGGELF
many,TRBV28,ASNGRDFYSYNEQF
few,TRBV12-3/TRBV12-4,ASSSGILNTEAF
NA,TRBV6-6,ASSYFAGGGEKLF
many,TRBV5-1,ASSWGTTNYGYT
few,TRBV5-1,ASSLSVSEQF
many,TRBV12-3/TRBV12-4,ASSRVTGEQY
many,TRBV20-1,SAKDGTAYGYT
NA,TRBV28,ASSLSQGEEKLF
NA,TRBV25-1,ASSDPGQGAGYEQY
few,TRBV29-1,SAVQGRSYNEQF
once,TRBV14,GSSQVQGTEQY
NA,TRBV20-1,SAMPRGPDYYNEQF
NA,TRBV29-1,SGARGVNTEAF
NA,TRBV7-8,ASSRTLAGGGNEQF
NA,TRBV25-1,ASSRTRTGGQYNSPLH
few,TRBV3-1,ASSRATRTKETQY
many,TRBV7-2,ASSGAGDRHNEQF
NA,TRBV7-8,ASSNSGGPIGEQF
many,TRBV7-2,ASSPNPLGQANLYGYT
NA,TRBV12-3/TRBV12-4,ASSSSWGAEQY
many,TRBV30,ASTLGQGAYEQY
many,TRBV3-1,ASSRGGALLSLAGEQY
NA,TRBV11-2,ASSLRGGSGTRGTQY
few,TRBV7-9,ASSSIAGESYNEQF
NA,TRBV5-1,ASSLGFRTGAYEQY
few,TRBV12-3/TRBV12-4,ASSPEGQRLPYEQY
few,TRBV4-3,ASSQGGGGAGAYGYT